A selection of T cell receptor beta chains follows, all from one sample in a study of T cell repertoires in cytomegalovirus infection. TCRdb reprocessed the reads with MiXCR, giving one entry per CDR3 protein. The data show around 330,000 distinct CDR3 sequences, about a sixth seen once. The sequencing sample was made of PBMCs. The receptor source for this set is a human donor in good health (CMV status not recorded). Some clones in this sample may be carry-over from other donors' samples. The CDR3 runs from the conserved cysteine through the conserved F or W. D genes are given only for firm matches. The size entry is marked missing in some rows and otherwise reads once, few, many or a size class.

TGTGCCAGCAGTTTAGAGGCACTCCAAGAGACCCAGTACTTC,CASSLEALQETQYF,TRBV12-3/TRBV12-4,-,few,14,TRBJ2-5
TGTGCCAGCAGCCAACACAGGGGGTTCTCCTACGAGCAGTACTTC,CASSQHRGFSYEQYF,TRBV5-5,TRBD1,few,15,TRBJ2-7
TGTGCCAGCAGCGACATGCGGGGGGGCCTCGAGCAGTACTTC,CASSDMRGGLEQYF,TRBV7-2,TRBD2,many,14,TRBJ2-7
TGTGCCAGCAGAGCGTGGGGACAGACAGACTCTGGGGCCAACGTCCTGACTTTC,CASRAWGQTDSGANVLTF,TRBV6-1,TRBD1,-,18,TRBJ2-6
TGTGCCAGCAGTTTACACAGGGGAAGCACTGAAGCTTTCTTT,CASSLHRGSTEAFF,TRBV27,TRBD1,many,14,TRBJ1-1
TGTGCCAGCAGTGAATTCCCCCCCCACGAAAACTCCTACGAGCAGTACTTC,CASSEFPPHENSYEQYF,TRBV6-1,-,-,17,TRBJ2-7
TGCAGTGCTAGAGATACCCCAGAGACCCAGTACTTC,CSARDTPETQYF,TRBV20-1,-,-,12,TRBJ2-5
TGCGCCAGCAGTCAATTTCGGGACAACGGGACAGATACGCAGTATTTT,CASSQFRDNGTDTQYF,TRBV23-1,-,-,16,TRBJ2-3
TGTGCCAGCAGGCTAACCCGCAACTACGAGCAGTACTTC,CASRLTRNYEQYF,TRBV6-1,-,many,13,TRBJ2-7
TGTGCCAGCAGTGAAAGGTTTGAAGCTTTCTTT,CASSERFEAFF,TRBV6-1,-,many,11,TRBJ1-1
TGTGCCAGCAGTTTTTTCCAACAGGGGAATCAGCCCCAGCATTTT,CASSFFQQGNQPQHF,TRBV12-3/TRBV12-4,TRBD1,few,15,TRBJ1-5
TGTGCCAGCACCCTATTAGCGGGGGGGCCGATAGATACGCAGTATTTT,CASTLLAGGPIDTQYF,TRBV12-3/TRBV12-4,TRBD2,-,16,TRBJ2-3
TGTGCCAGCAGCAAAAGCGGGGGCACCAGGTACGAGCAGTACTTC,CASSKSGGTRYEQYF,TRBV11-3,TRBD2,-,15,TRBJ2-7
TGTGCCAGCAGCCGTGGACAGGATGGTAGTGGCTACACCTTC,CASSRGQDGSGYTF,TRBV7-2,TRBD1,many,14,TRBJ1-2
TGTGCCAGCAGTTTATCGCCAGGGAGGGCGTATGGCTACACCTTC,CASSLSPGRAYGYTF,TRBV27,-,few,15,TRBJ1-2
TGTGCCAGCAGAGCCTACCCCGGGACTCCGAGATGGGAGACCCAGTACTTC,CASRAYPGTPRWETQYF,TRBV7-8,-,many,17,TRBJ2-5
TGCGCCAGCAGCCAACCGCCCGGGACTAGCAAGAATGAGCAGTTCTTC,CASSQPPGTSKNEQFF,TRBV4-1,TRBD2,many,16,TRBJ2-1
TGTGCCAGCAGCTTAGCGCTGGACATCTACGAGCAGTACTTC,CASSLALDIYEQYF,TRBV7-2,-,many,14,TRBJ2-7
TGTGCTAGTGGGAAGGGGGTACTACGCACAGATACGCAGTATTTT,CASGKGVLRTDTQYF,TRBV12-5,-,many,15,TRBJ2-3
TGTGCCAGCATTTATGGGGACAAGGCTTACGAGCAGTACTTC,CASIYGDKAYEQYF,TRBV2,-,-,14,TRBJ2-7
TGTGCCAGCGGCGTTCTCGAGGGATCTGGAAACACCATATATTTT,CASGVLEGSGNTIYF,TRBV2,-,-,15,TRBJ1-3
TGTGCCAGCAGCTGGGGGGGTTCGGCGAACACCGGGGAGCTGTTTTTT,CASSWGGSANTGELFF,TRBV11-3,TRBD2,many,16,TRBJ2-2
TGCGCCAGCAGCAGACAGGGGAGGCAGCCCCAGCATTTT,CASSRQGRQPQHF,TRBV4-1,TRBD1,many,13,TRBJ1-5
TGTGCCAGCAGCCAAGTGGCCCCGACTAGCGGGGGGGCCGGTCCACACAATGAGCAGTTCTTC,CASSQVAPTSGGAGPHNEQFF,TRBV4-2,TRBD2,many,21,TRBJ2-1
TGTGCCAGCAGTGTCCTTGGCAGGGGAGATGAAGCTTTCTTT,CASSVLGRGDEAFF,TRBV27,-,few,14,TRBJ1-1
TGTGCCAGCAGCGTCGACAGGGGGCTCCAAGAGACCCAGTACTTC,CASSVDRGLQETQYF,TRBV7-9,TRBD1,-,15,TRBJ2-5
TGTGCCAGTTTTACAGGGGGCCGGAACACTGAAGCTTTCTTT,CASFTGGRNTEAFF,TRBV19,TRBD1,few,14,TRBJ1-1
TGCAGTGCTCCACGGGGGGGGGGATACAATGAGCAGTTCTTC,CSAPRGGGYNEQFF,TRBV20-1,TRBD2,few,14,TRBJ2-1
TGTGCCAGCAGTTTCCAGGAGAGAGAGACCCAGTACTTC,CASSFQERETQYF,TRBV12-3/TRBV12-4,-,few,13,TRBJ2-5
TGTGCCAGCAGCCAGCTCGGTGCTCCTGGAAACACCATATATTTT,CASSQLGAPGNTIYF,TRBV5-4,-,many,15,TRBJ1-3
TGTGCCAGCAGTCCTCCAGGAATTCTCTATGGCTACACCTTC,CASSPPGILYGYTF,TRBV12-3/TRBV12-4,-,many,14,TRBJ1-2
TGCGCCAGCAGCCAATATAGCGGGGCCGGGGAGCTGTTTTTT,CASSQYSGAGELFF,TRBV4-1,TRBD2,few,14,TRBJ2-2
TGTGCCAGCAGTTTAGATGGTTTGCATGAGCAGTTCTTC,CASSLDGLHEQFF,TRBV12-3/TRBV12-4,-,few,13,TRBJ2-1
TGCAGTGCCCTGGGGGGGGGAGAGACCCAGTACTTC,CSALGGGETQYF,TRBV20-1,TRBD2,-,12,TRBJ2-5
TGTGCCAGCAGCTTAGTGCCCAGCATGAACACTGAAGCTTTCTTT,CASSLVPSMNTEAFF,TRBV7-2,-,medium-sized,15,TRBJ1-1
TGTGCCAGCAGCTTTACGGTGGGCGGCGAAAAACTGTTTTTT,CASSFTVGGEKLFF,TRBV7-2,-,many,14,TRBJ1-4
TGCGCCAGCAGCCAAGCGGGGGGGTGGGACTATGGCTACACCTTC,CASSQAGGWDYGYTF,TRBV4-1,-,many,15,TRBJ1-2
TGTGCCATCAGTGAGCCCGGACAGGGGAACTATGGCTACACCTTC,CAISEPGQGNYGYTF,TRBV10-3,TRBD1,many,15,TRBJ1-2
TGTGCCAGCAGTCCGACAGGGTGGGATGGCTACACCTTC,CASSPTGWDGYTF,TRBV6-5,TRBD1,-,13,TRBJ1-2
TGTGCCAGCAGCTTAGAGGGCGGGGGAATTGGGGCAGATACGCAGTATTTT,CASSLEGGGIGADTQYF,TRBV7-2,TRBD2,many,17,TRBJ2-3
TGTGCCAGCAGCCCTTCCAGGGGTCGGGAAAAACTGTTTTTT,CASSPSRGREKLFF,TRBV7-8,-,-,14,TRBJ1-4
TGTGCCAGCAGCCAAGCCGGGGGTTCGTTCGCAGATTTCTACGAGCAGTACTTC,CASSQAGGSFADFYEQYF,TRBV3-1,-,-,18,TRBJ2-7
TGCAGTGCCAAATCTGGGCTCTTACTCTCCTACAATGAGCAGTTCTTC,CSAKSGLLLSYNEQFF,TRBV20-1,-,-,16,TRBJ2-1
TGTGCCAGCGCTCGTGCTAGCGGGGGCGGAGTGGGTGCCGGGGAGCTGTTTTTT,CASARASGGGVGAGELFF,TRBV19,TRBD2,-,18,TRBJ2-2
TGCAGTGCTAGAGACTCTACTAGCGGGGGGAGGAATACGCAGTATTTT,CSARDSTSGGRNTQYF,TRBV20-1,TRBD2,-,16,TRBJ2-3
TGCGCCAGCAGCTTGGTCCAGCGGGGGGGCTACAATGAGCAGTTCTTC,CASSLVQRGGYNEQFF,TRBV5-1,TRBD2,once,16,TRBJ2-1
TGTGCCAGTAGTGCCTCCGGGACCTACTATGGCTACACCTTC,CASSASGTYYGYTF,TRBV19,-,-,14,TRBJ1-2
TGTGCCAGCAGCTCCCCGGGACAGGGTTGGGTCACAGATACGCAGTATTTT,CASSSPGQGWVTDTQYF,TRBV7-2,TRBD1,many,17,TRBJ2-3
TGTGCCAGCACCCCGGGCAGGTCGGTTAGCTCTGGGGCCAACGTCCTGACTTTC,CASTPGRSVSSGANVLTF,TRBV27,-,many,18,TRBJ2-6
TGTGCCACCAGTGATAAGTGGGACAGGATGAACACTGAAGCTTTCTTT,CATSDKWDRMNTEAFF,TRBV24-1,TRBD1,-,16,TRBJ1-1
TGTGCCAGCAGCTCACTCGGGGGGCGGTTGGAAAATTCACCCCTCCACTTT,CASSSLGGRLENSPLHF,TRBV3-1,-,-,17,TRBJ1-6
TGTGCCAGCAGTAGCTTGGGATTGAACACTGAAGCTTTCTTT,CASSSLGLNTEAFF,TRBV28,-,many,14,TRBJ1-1